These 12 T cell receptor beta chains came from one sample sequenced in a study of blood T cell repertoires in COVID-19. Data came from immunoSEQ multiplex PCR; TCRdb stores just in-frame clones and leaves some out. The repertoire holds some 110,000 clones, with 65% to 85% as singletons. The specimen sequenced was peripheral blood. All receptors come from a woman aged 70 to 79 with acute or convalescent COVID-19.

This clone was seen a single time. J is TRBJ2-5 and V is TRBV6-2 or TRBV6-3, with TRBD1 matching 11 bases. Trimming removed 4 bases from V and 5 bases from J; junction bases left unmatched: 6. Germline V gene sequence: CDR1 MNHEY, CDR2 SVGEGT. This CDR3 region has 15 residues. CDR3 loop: CASSSGQGARETQYF. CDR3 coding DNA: TGTGCCAGCAGTTCTGGACAGGGGGCTCGGGAGACCCAGTACTTC.

In nucleotides, the CDR3 is TGTGCCAGCTCCGAGGCTCAGGGGGCGGACTATGGCTACACCTTC. Its translation is CASSEAQGADYGYTF. The V call is TRBV18, the J call TRBJ1-2, with 8 bases aligning to TRBD1. The CDR3 consists of 15 residues. CDR1 and CDR2 (germline): KGHSH, LQKENI. V trimming: 6 bases; J trimming: 3 bases; junction bases outside the gene matches: 9. The entire variable domain, with the rest obtained from reference TRBV18 and TRBJ1-2, is as follows: NAGVMQNPRHLVRRRGQEARLRCSPMKGHSHVYWYRQLPEEGLKFMVYLQKENIIDESGMPKERFSAEFPKEGPSILRIQQVVRGDSAAYFCASSEAQGADYGYTFGSGTRLTVV.

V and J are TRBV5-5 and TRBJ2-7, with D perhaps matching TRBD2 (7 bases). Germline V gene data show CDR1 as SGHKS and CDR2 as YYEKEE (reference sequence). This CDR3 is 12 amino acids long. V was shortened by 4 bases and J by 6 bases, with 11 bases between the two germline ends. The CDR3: CASSLGGGEQYF. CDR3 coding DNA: TGTGCCAGCAGCCTAGGGGGGGGCGAGCAGTACTTC. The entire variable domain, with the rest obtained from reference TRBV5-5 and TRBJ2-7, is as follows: DAGVTQSPTHLIKTRGQQVTLRCSPISGHKSVSWYQQVLGQGPQFIFQYYEKEERGRGNFPDRFSARQFPNYSSELNVNALLLGDSALYLCASSLGGGEQYFGPGTRLTVT.

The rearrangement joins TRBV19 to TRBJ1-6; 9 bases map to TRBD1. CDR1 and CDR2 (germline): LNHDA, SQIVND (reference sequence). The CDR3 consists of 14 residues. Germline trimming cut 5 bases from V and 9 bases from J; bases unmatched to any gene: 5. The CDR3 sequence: CASSPTGGSSPLHF. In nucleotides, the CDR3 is TGTGCCAGTAGTCCCACAGGGGGCAGTTCACCCCTCCACTTT.

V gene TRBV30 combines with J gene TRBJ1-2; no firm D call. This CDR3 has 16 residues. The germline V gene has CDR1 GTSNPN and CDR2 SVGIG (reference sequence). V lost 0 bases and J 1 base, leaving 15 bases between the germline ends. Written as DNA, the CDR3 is TGTGCCTGGAGTGTAACGGGTAACGACTTTAACTATGGCTACACCTTC. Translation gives CAWSVTGNDFNYGYTF. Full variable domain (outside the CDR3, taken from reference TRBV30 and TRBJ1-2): SQTIHQWPATLVQPVGSPLSLECTVEGTSNPNLYWYRQAAGRGLQLLFYSVGIGQISSEVPQNLSASRPQDRQFILSSKKLLLSDSGFYLCAWSVTGNDFNYGYTFGSGTRLTVV.

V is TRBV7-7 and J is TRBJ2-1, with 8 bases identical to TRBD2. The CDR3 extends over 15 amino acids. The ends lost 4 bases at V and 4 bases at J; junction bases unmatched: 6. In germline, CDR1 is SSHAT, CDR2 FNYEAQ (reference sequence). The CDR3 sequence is CASSYSPGGYNEQFF. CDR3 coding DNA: TGTGCCAGCAGCTACTCCCCGGGGGGGTACAATGAGCAGTTCTTC.

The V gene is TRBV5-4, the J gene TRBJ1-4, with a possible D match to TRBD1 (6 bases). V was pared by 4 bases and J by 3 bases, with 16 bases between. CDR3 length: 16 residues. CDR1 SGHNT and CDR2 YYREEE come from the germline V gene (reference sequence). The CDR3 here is CASSKGRGASNEKLFF. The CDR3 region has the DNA TGTGCCAGCAGCAAAGGGCGGGGGGCCTCTAATGAAAAACTGTTTTTT.

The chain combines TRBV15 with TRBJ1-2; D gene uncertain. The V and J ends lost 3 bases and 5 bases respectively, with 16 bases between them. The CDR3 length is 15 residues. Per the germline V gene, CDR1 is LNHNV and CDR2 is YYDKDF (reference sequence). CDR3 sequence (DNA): TGTGCCACCAGCAGGGATTTAGGGAGGAGGTATGGCTACACCTTC. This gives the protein CATSRDLGRRYGYTF. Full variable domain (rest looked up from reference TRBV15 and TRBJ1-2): DAMVIQNPRYQVTQFGKPVTLSCSQTLNHNVMYWYQQKSSQAPKLLFHYYDKDFNNEADTPDNFQSRRPNTSFCFLDIRSPGLGDTAMYLCATSRDLGRRYGYTFGSGTRLTVV.

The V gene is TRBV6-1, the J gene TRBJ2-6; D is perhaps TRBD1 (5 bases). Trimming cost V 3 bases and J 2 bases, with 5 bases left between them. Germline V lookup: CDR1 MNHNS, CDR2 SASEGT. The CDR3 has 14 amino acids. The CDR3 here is CASSDRAGANVLTF. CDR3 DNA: TGTGCCAGCAGTGACAGGGCTGGGGCCAACGTCCTGACTTTC.

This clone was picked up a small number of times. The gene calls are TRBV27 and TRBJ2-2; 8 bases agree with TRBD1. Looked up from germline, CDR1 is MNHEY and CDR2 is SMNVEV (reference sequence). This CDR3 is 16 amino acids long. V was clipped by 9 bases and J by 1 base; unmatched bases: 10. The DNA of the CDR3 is TGTGCCAGAGGGACCAGGACAGGGAGGAACACCGGGGAGCTGTTTTTT. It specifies CARGTRTGRNTGELFF.

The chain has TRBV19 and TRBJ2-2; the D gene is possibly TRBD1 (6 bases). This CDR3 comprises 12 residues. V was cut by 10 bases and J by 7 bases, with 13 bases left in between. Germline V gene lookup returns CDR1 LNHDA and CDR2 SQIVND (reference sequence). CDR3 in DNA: TGTGCCACATCCCGAGGGGGCGGGGAGCTGTTTTTT. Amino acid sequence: CATSRGGGELFF.

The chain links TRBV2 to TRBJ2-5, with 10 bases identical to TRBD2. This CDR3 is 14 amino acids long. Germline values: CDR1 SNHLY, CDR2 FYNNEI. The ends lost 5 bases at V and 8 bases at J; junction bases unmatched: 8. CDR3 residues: CASSPSGGAGTQYF. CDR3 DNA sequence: TGTGCCAGCAGTCCCAGCGGGGGGGCAGGAACCCAGTACTTC.